The entry that follows covers one TCR beta chain sequence. Its antigen is unidentified. These data are taken from a study of CD8 T cells in Susac syndrome. Study-wide points: The study's TCR sequencing and HLA analysis drew on a certain number of individuals. That number was acknowledged as relatively small.

When the RNA was reverse transcribed, random hexamers were used with an input of about 0.45 to 1 ug. Across 54 Vbeta and 13 Jbeta, immunoSEQ multiplex PCR amplified TCR beta CDR3. From the immunoSEQ multiplex PCR reads, TCRdb called clonotypes with MiXCR, one entry per CDR3 protein. This sample has 74,000 or so distinct CDR3 sequences, with under 95% found just once. This CDR3 has 14 residues. With 5 bases removed from V and 4 bases from J, the gap between germline ends came to 14 bases. Germline V lookup: CDR1 LGHNA, CDR2 YNFKEQ. This TCR came from a human donor with Susac syndrome. The chain combines TRBV4-2 with TRBJ1-2, with D unclear. Sequences were obtained from CD4+ T cells from PBMCs. The CDR3 protein is CASSEPINLYGYTF. CDR3 nucleotide sequence: TGTGCCAGCAGCGAGCCAATTAACCTCTATGGCTACACCTTC.